This entry is about one T cell receptor (beta chain). This clonotype has only a few counts. Its binding antigen is unknown. Base qualities are missing; no much larger clone stands one base away. TCRdb shows the sequencer as Illumina HiSeq 1500. TCRdb redid the processing of the public reads, applying fastp at Q25 and MiXCR, and retained in-frame beta chains. Rows merge per CDR3 protein into single entries with the most common DNA and genes. The sample profile shows hundreds of thousands of distinct CDR3 sequences; approximately 24% of them were found once. Around 8% of the sample is held by the ten biggest clonotypes. The data are from a study of T cell repertoires in cytomegalovirus infection (dated by TCRdb to 2018 to 2020). About the full investigation: Because public TCR beta signatures pointed to carriage of CMV infection together with the matching HLA type, the HLA type of each donor mattered for the analysis.

Points the paper makes about the study in general: Cumulative frequency of public TCR beta family members discriminated carriers of CMV infection plus the relevant HLA type in this cohort and an independent approximately 370-donor cohort. The ex vivo response was dominated by HLA-C-restricted CMV-specific TCR beta clonotypes, which also provided the single most frequent clonotype in two of eight donors.

The CDR3 goes from the cysteine to the phenylalanine over 14 residues. Only the CDR3 region is kept as DNA, spanning 42 bases read in frame from base 1. Trimming takes 2 bases from V and 3 bases from J, and the germline ends sit 8 bases apart. Reading the germline V gene (reference sequence) gives CDR1 MNHEY and CDR2 SMNVEV. Sequencing was performed on CD8+ T cells from PBMCs. The sequence joins TRBV27 to TRBJ1-5; the D gene cannot be resolved reliably. This clonotype originated in a human donor in good health (CMV status not recorded). Some clones in this sample may be carry-over from other donors' samples. The DNA reads as follows: TGTGCCAGCAGTTTAATGGCGCCCAATCAGCCCCAGCATTTT. It encodes CASSLMAPNQPQHF.